The clone carrying this T cell receptor (beta chain) occurred once. The target antigen is unknown. This sample was included in a study of cytomegalovirus exposure and HLA in healthy donors. The PCR used 60 Vbeta and 13 Jbeta primers. The table came from immunoSEQ multiplex PCR; TCRdb's copy has only in-frame clones and leaves some out. The sample records 200,000 to 250,000 clones, roughly 79% being singletons. Trimming removed 4 bases from V and 3 bases from J; junction bases left unmatched: 6. The CDR3 runs 15 residues. Germline CDR1 and CDR2: SGDLS and YYNGEE. Notes on the study in general: Presence/absence analyses took donor sequencing depth as roughly uniform. Sequencing likely generated an artifact that appeared as a cluster of highly shared sequence variants. Highest at DRB1 and lowest at HLA-C, TCR association rates differed among HLA loci in a later analysis. Analysis was performed later, and it showed HLA-associated TCR beta chains to be more clonally expanded than equally common others.

The clonotype was recovered from a woman between 40 and 50 years old in good health and CMV-seronegative. The sample taken for sequencing was PBMCs. This sequence joins TRBV9 and TRBJ1-1; 10 bases fit TRBD1. CDR3 in amino acids: CASSPRDRGYTEAFF. CDR3 nucleotides: TGTGCCAGCAGCCCACGGGACAGGGGATACACTGAAGCTTTCTTT.